This TCR beta chain was retrieved from a study of blood T cell repertoires in COVID-19 (TCRdb year 2020). Describing the broader study: Collaborator samples came from the United States, Italy and Spain and covered acute and convalescent phases of COVID-19. The prospective study material was composed of cDNA or gDNA derived from T cells, B-cell-depleted T cells, or PBMCs. The repertoires were released in a freely available public database meant as a resource for research on the immune response to SARS-CoV-2. Subjects who had been exposed to COVID-19, were actively infected with it, or had recovered from it provided the deeply sampled blood TCRbeta repertoires that made up the dataset. Where available, HLA class I and class II types were taken from metadata supplied by the sample provider and were not determined by assay-based typing. Samples were obtained from the ongoing ImmuneRACE study (first 160 participants) and from some 1,200 subjects provided by 6 global collaborators. A de-identified subject ID, COVID-19 status, age in years and sex were almost always included in the sample metadata. What the authors observed across the whole study: Clinical and demographic metadata were provided uncurated, with the amount varying by source and participant.

Each collaborating institution followed its own protocols to collect whole blood in K2EDTA tubes. For TCRbeta analysis, collaborators shipped samples as frozen whole blood, isolated PBMCs, or DNA extracted from either of those sample types. TCRbeta CDR3 regions were amplified from genomic DNA by means of the immunoSEQ Assay, a bias-controlled multiplex PCR. On the study's bioinformatics: Within the assay, amplification of reference gene primers was used to estimate how many nucleated cells each sample contained. To quantify the absolute abundance of each unique TCRbeta CDR3 rearrangement, sequence reads were collapsed and filtered. For each sample, productive Simpson clonality was calculated as the square root of Simpson's diversity index across productive rearrangements. The immuneACCESS repertoire file appears here via TCRdb, limited to in-frame rearrangements. These files lack a portion of the clones; in checked studies, under half of the deficit traces to unresolved V genes, and the cause of the others is not known. The V and J calls and clone size were taken over from that table, and D and trimming were inferred from the DNA. This sample is represented by approximately 70,000 clones; approximately 88% of them were singletons. Roughly 2.5% of the sample belongs to the ten largest clones.

Remarks on this clone: Its antigen specificity is not known. No quality values exist for individual bases; no much larger clone is one base distant.

V and J lose 2 bases and 7 bases, and a span of 12 bases separates them. Counted from cysteine to phenylalanine, this CDR3 has 15 amino acids. Only the CDR3 DNA stays, 45 bases, in frame from base 1. CDR1 MNHGY and CDR2 SAAAGT are derived from the germline V gene. The receptor was derived from a man older than 75 with active or convalescent COVID-19. The chain is encoded by TRBV6-8 joined to TRBJ1-6; the D gene is possibly TRBD1, with 5 bases matching. The sequenced sample was peripheral blood. The DNA is as follows: TGTGCCAGCAGTTACGGGGCAGGGTCAAATTCACCCCTCCACTTT. It translates to CASSYGAGSNSPLHF.